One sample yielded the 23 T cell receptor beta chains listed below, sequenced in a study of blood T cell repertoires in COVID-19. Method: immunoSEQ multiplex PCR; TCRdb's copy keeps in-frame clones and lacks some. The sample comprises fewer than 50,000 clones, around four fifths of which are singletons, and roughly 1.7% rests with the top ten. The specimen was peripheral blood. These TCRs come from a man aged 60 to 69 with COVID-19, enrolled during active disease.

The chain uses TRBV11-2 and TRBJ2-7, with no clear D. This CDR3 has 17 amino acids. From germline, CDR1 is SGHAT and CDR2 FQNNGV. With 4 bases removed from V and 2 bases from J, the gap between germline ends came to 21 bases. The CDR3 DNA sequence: TGTGCCAGCAGCTCCCACCAGGCTGGGTGGGCCGCCTACGAGCAGTACTTC. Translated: CASSSHQAGWAAYEQYF.

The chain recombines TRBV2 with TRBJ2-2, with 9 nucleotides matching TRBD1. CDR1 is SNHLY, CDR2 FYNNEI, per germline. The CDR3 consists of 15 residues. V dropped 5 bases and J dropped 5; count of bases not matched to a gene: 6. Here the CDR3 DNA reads TGTGCCAGCAGTACGGACAGGGGCGGAACCGGGGAGCTGTTTTTT. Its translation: CASSTDRGGTGELFF.

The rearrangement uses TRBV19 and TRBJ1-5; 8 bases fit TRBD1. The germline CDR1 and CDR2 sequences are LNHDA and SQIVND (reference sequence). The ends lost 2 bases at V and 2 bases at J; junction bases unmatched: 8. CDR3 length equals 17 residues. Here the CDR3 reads CASSITPPQGGNQPQHF. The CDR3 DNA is TGTGCCAGTAGTATAACCCCCCCACAGGGGGGCAATCAGCCCCAGCATTTT. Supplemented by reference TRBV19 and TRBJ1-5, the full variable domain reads DGGITQSPKYLFRKEGQNVTLSCEQNLNHDAMYWYRQDPGQGLRLIYYSQIVNDFQKGDIAEGYSVSREKKESFPLTVTSAQKNPTAFYLCASSITPPQGGNQPQHFGDGTRLSIL.

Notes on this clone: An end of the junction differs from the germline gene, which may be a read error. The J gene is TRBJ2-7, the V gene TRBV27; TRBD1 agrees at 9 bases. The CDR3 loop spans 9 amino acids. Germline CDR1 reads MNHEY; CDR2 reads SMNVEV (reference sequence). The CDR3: CASSWTGDF. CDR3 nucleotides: TGTGCCAGCAGCTGGACAGGGGACTTC.

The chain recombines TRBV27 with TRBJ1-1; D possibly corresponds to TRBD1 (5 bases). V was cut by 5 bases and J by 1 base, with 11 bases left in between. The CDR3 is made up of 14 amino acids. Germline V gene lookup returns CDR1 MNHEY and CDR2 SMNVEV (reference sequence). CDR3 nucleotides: TGTGCCAGCAGTCGCATGGGGCAGAACACTGAAGCTTTCTTT. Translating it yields CASSRMGQNTEAFF.

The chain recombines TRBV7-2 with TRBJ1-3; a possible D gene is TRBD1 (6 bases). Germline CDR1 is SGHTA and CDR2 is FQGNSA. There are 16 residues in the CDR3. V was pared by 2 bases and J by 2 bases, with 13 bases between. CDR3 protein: CASSLILDSTGNTIYF. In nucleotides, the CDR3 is TGTGCCAGCAGCTTAATCCTGGACAGTACTGGAAACACCATATATTTT.

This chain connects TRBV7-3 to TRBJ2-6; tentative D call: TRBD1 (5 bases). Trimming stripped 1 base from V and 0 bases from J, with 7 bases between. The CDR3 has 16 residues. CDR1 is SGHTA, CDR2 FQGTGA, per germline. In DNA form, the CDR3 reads TGTGCCAGCAGCTTAAGACAGACCTCTGGGGCCAACGTCCTGACTTTC. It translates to CASSLRQTSGANVLTF.

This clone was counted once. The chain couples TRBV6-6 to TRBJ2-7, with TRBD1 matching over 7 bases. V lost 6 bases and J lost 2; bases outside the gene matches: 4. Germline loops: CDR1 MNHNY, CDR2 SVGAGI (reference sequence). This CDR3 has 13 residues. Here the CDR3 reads CASRAGQAYEQYF. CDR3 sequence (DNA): TGTGCCAGCAGGGCCGGACAGGCCTACGAGCAGTACTTC.

CDR3 coding DNA: TGCGCCAGCAGCCAAGACGCAGGGTCCAATCAGCCCCAGCATTTT. It specifies CASSQDAGSNQPQHF. The genes are TRBV4-3 and TRBJ1-5; a possible D gene is TRBD1 (5 bases). CDR1 is LGHNA, CDR2 YSLEER, per germline. The CDR3 loop spans 15 amino acids. Trimming took off 0 bases at V and 3 bases at J, with 9 bases between the two ends.

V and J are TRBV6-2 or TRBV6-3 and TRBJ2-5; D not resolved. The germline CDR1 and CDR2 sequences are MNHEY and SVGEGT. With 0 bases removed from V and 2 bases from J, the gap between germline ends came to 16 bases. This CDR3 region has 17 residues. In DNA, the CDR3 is TGTGCCAGCAGTTACTCGACGAAAGCGCACGGACAAGAGACCCAGTACTTC. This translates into CASSYSTKAHGQETQYF.

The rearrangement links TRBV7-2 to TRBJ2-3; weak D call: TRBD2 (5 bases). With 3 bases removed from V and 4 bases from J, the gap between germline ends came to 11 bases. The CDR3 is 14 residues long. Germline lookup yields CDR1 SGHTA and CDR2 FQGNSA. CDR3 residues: CASSFGGSADTQYF. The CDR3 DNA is TGTGCCAGCAGCTTTGGCGGGTCCGCAGATACGCAGTATTTT.

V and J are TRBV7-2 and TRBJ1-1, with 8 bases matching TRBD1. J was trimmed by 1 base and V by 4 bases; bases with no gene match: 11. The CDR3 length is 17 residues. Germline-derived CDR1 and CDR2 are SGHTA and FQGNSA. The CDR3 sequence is CASSYTLGQATNTEAFF. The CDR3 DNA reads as TGTGCCAGCAGCTATACATTGGGACAGGCAACGAACACTGAAGCTTTCTTT.

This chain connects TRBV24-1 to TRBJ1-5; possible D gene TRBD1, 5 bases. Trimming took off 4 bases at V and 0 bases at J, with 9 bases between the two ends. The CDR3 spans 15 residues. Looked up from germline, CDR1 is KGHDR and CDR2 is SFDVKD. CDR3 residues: CATSDPTASNQPQHF. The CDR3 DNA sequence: TGTGCCACCAGTGACCCGACAGCTAGCAATCAGCCCCAGCATTTT.

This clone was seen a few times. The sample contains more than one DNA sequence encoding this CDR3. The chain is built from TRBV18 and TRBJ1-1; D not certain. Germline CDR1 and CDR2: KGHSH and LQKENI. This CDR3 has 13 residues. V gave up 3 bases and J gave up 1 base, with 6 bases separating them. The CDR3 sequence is CASSPAGNTEAFF. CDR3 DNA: TGTGCCAGCTCACCGGCAGGGAACACTGAAGCTTTCTTT.

The CDR3 DNA is TGTGCCAGCTCCCGAGAACGCTGGGAAAAACTGTTTTTT. Translating it yields CASSRERWEKLFF. The chain is built from TRBV19 and TRBJ1-4; D remains unclear. In germline, CDR1 is LNHDA, CDR2 SQIVND (reference sequence). V was cut by 9 bases and J by 8 bases, with 16 bases left in between. The CDR3 has 13 amino acids.

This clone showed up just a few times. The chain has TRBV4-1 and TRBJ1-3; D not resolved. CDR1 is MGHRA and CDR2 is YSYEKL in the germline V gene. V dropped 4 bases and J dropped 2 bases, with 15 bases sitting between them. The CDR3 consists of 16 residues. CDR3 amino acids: CASSPIASKAGNTIYF. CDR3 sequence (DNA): TGCGCCAGCAGCCCCATAGCTAGTAAGGCTGGAAACACCATATATTTT.

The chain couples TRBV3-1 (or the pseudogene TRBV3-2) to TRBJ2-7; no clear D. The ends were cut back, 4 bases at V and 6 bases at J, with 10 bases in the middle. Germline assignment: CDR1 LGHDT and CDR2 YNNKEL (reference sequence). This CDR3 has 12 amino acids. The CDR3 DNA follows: TGTGCCAGCAGCCCCGAGGCCGGCGAGCAGTACTTC. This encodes CASSPEAGEQYF.

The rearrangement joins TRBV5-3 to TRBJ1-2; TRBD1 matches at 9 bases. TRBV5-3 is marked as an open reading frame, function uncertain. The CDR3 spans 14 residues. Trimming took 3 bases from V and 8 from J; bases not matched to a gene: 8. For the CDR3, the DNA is TGTGCCAGAAGCTCTGGGACAGGGAGTTGGGGCTACACCTTC. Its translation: CARSSGTGSWGYTF.

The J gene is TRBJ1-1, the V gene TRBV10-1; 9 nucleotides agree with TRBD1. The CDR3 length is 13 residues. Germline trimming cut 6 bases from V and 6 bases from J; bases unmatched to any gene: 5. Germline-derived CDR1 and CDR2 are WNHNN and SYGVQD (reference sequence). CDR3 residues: CASSSQGASEAFF. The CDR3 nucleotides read TGCGCCAGCAGCTCACAGGGGGCATCTGAAGCTTTCTTT.

In DNA form, the CDR3 reads TGCGCCAGCAGCCAAGATAAACAGACAACTAATGAAAAACTGTTTTTT. Its translation: CASSQDKQTTNEKLFF. This chain connects TRBV4-1 to TRBJ1-4; no definite D call. The CDR3 consists of 16 residues. The germline V gene encodes CDR1 MGHRA and CDR2 YSYEKL. V lost 0 bases, J lost 0 bases, and 8 bases lay in between.

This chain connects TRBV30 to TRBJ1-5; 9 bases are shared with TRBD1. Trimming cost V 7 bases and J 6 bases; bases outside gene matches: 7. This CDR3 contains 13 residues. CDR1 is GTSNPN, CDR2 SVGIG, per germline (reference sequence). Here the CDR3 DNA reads TGTGCCTACGAGGACAGGGGAGGTCAGCCCCAGCATTTT. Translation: CAYEDRGGQPQHF.

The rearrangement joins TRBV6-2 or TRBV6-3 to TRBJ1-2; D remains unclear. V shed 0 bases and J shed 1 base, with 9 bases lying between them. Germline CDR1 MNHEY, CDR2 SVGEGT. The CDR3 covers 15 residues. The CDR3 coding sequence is TGTGCCAGCAGTTACTCGCGGGGAAATAACTATGGCTACACCTTC. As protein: CASSYSRGNNYGYTF.

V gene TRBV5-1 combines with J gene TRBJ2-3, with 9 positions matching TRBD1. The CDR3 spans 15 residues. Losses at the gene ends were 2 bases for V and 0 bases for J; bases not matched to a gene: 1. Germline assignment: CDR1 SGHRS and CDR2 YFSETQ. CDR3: CASSFDRGSTDTQYF. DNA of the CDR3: TGCGCCAGCAGCTTTGACAGGGGGAGCACAGATACGCAGTATTTT.